This T cell receptor beta chain emerged from a study of a mutant IDH1 vaccine in newly diagnosed glioma. About the research overall: The study started vaccination 4-6 weeks after radiotherapy alone, or with temozolomide cycles. Before enrollment, patients got radiotherapy alone, temozolomide alone, or mostly the combination. Of the patients given treatment, approximately 60% were male and 37.5% were female, and a mean age of approximately 37 years was recorded.

Germline CDR1 and CDR2: MGHRA and YSYEKL. CDR3 length: 17 residues. The V segment lost 6 bases and the J segment 3 bases; nucleotides outside the gene matches: 15. Documented time point: week 5, during vaccination. Topical imiquimod was applied with each vaccine dose, which held 300 ug of mutant IDH1 20-mer peptide. Repertoires were generated with immunoSEQ multiplex PCR, while TCRdb's copy carries only in-frame clones and drops some. In the table there are some 36,000 clones, 81% of which are singletons. Regarding the study as a whole: Vaccination elicited immune responses in around 93% of patients.

Comments on this clone: The antigen remains undetermined.

Sequencing was performed on PBMCs, taken from a glioma patient whose treatment included an IDH1 peptide vaccine. This sequence was found in a man aged 45-65 years with glioma. The chain is built from TRBV4-1 and TRBJ2-3, with 7 bases matching TRBD1. Here the CDR3 reads CASSHQLRGRWTDTQYF. CDR3 in DNA: TGCGCCAGCAGTCACCAACTTAGGGGGCGTTGGACAGATACGCAGTATTTT.